These T cell receptor beta chains were read from a single sample in a study of early T cells in non-severe SARS-CoV-2 infection. Via MiXCR, TCRdb re-called the 5' RACE reads, giving one row per CDR3 protein. The table lists just under 85,000 distinct CDR3 sequences, around 9.3% of them singletons, with just over 8% in the top ten. The source material was whole blood, sampled at baseline. The receptors were sampled from an adult who was a healthcare worker with PCR-confirmed SARS-CoV-2 infection or an uninfected control (not recorded which). Each CDR3 is given with its conserved first and last residue. A D gene is named only where the DNA matches it firmly. For some rows the clone size is stated as once, few or many, or as a class when expanded; others skip it.

V gene: TRBV6-1; J gene: TRBJ2-7; D gene: TRBD1; clone size: NA; CDR3 DNA: TGTGCCAGCAGTGAAGCCGGGACAGGAGGATACGAGCAGTACTTC; CDR3 protein: CASSEAGTGGYEQYF
V gene: TRBV5-1; J gene: TRBJ1-4; D gene: NA; clone size: few; CDR3 DNA: TGCGCCAGCAGCTTAACCCCTCAGGGGACTAATGAAAAACTGTTTTTT; CDR3 protein: CASSLTPQGTNEKLFF
V gene: TRBV27; J gene: TRBJ2-3; D gene: TRBD2; clone size: few; CDR3 DNA: TGTGCCAGCAGTTTAAAAGGACTAGTCGGCACAGATACGCAGTATTTT; CDR3 protein: CASSLKGLVGTDTQYF
V gene: TRBV6-5; J gene: TRBJ1-2; D gene: NA; clone size: many; CDR3 DNA: TGTGCCAGCAGTACATCCCAATCCCGGCGTGGCTACACCTTC; CDR3 protein: CASSTSQSRRGYTF
V gene: TRBV7-2; J gene: TRBJ2-7; D gene: TRBD2; clone size: NA; CDR3 DNA: TGTGCCAGCAGCTTAGCAAGCGGGACTTTTAACGAGCAGTACTTC; CDR3 protein: CASSLASGTFNEQYF
V gene: TRBV20-1; J gene: TRBJ2-1; D gene: TRBD2; clone size: few; CDR3 DNA: TGCAGTGCTAGCAGCGGGACTAGAATTAATGAGCAGTTCTTC; CDR3 protein: CSASSGTRINEQFF
V gene: TRBV4-1; J gene: TRBJ2-7; D gene: NA; clone size: NA; CDR3 DNA: TGCGCCAGCAGCCGCCTTAAAGGGGAGCAGTACTTC; CDR3 protein: CASSRLKGEQYF
V gene: TRBV20-1; J gene: TRBJ2-3; D gene: TRBD2; clone size: NA; CDR3 DNA: TGCAGTGCTAGCATCGGGACTAGCGGCACAGATACGCAGTATTTT; CDR3 protein: CSASIGTSGTDTQYF
V gene: TRBV20-1; J gene: TRBJ2-5; D gene: TRBD2; clone size: many; CDR3 DNA: TGCAGTGCTAGGGGATTGGGGCTAGCGGGAGTCATGGAAGAGACCCAGTACTTC; CDR3 protein: CSARGLGLAGVMEETQYF
V gene: TRBV5-6; J gene: TRBJ2-2; D gene: NA; clone size: few; CDR3 DNA: TGTGCAGAGGTTCGACTCAAGCGAGAGCACACCGGGGAGCTGTTTTTT; CDR3 protein: CAEVRLKREHTGELFF
V gene: TRBV2; J gene: TRBJ2-4; D gene: NA; clone size: NA; CDR3 DNA: TGTGCCAGCAGTGAAGCTGGGCAGGGCCTTGACATTCAGTACTTC; CDR3 protein: CASSEAGQGLDIQYF
V gene: TRBV20-1; J gene: TRBJ1-6; D gene: NA; clone size: NA; CDR3 DNA: TGCAGTGCTTCTACAGCGAATTCACCCCTCCACTTT; CDR3 protein: CSASTANSPLHF
V gene: TRBV20-1; J gene: TRBJ1-2; D gene: TRBD1; clone size: many; CDR3 DNA: TGCAGTTACAGGGGGCAGGCTAACTATGGCTACACCTTC; CDR3 protein: CSYRGQANYGYTF
V gene: TRBV18; J gene: TRBJ1-1; D gene: NA; clone size: few; CDR3 DNA: TGTGCCAGCTCACCGACGGGGAATATGAACACTGAAGCTTTCTTT; CDR3 protein: CASSPTGNMNTEAFF
V gene: TRBV27; J gene: TRBJ1-4; D gene: TRBD1; clone size: many; CDR3 DNA: TGTGCCAGCAGGGACGGGACAGGGGCTAATGAAAAACTGTTTTTT; CDR3 protein: CASRDGTGANEKLFF
V gene: TRBV20-1; J gene: TRBJ2-7; D gene: NA; clone size: NA; CDR3 DNA: TGCAGTGCTAGTGGGTCCTCAGCGGCGGCCCTCTACGAGCAGTACTTC; CDR3 protein: CSASGSSAAALYEQYF
V gene: TRBV18; J gene: TRBJ2-7; D gene: TRBD1; clone size: many; CDR3 DNA: TGTGCCAGCTCACCTCTTAAAGGGACAGGGGGCGAGCAGTACTTC; CDR3 protein: CASSPLKGTGGEQYF
V gene: TRBV24-1; J gene: TRBJ2-3; D gene: NA; clone size: few; CDR3 DNA: TGTGCCACCAGTTCAAGGGGGGATACGCAGTATTTT; CDR3 protein: CATSSRGDTQYF
V gene: TRBV4-1; J gene: TRBJ2-1; D gene: NA; clone size: NA; CDR3 DNA: TGCGCCAGCAGCCTCAACCCGTGGAATGAGCAGTTCTTC; CDR3 protein: CASSLNPWNEQFF
V gene: TRBV2; J gene: TRBJ1-2; D gene: TRBD1; clone size: NA; CDR3 DNA: TGTGCCAGCAGGGCGGGACAGCCTCCTATGCCGTTC; CDR3 protein: CASRAGQPPMPF
V gene: TRBV18; J gene: TRBJ2-6; D gene: NA; clone size: few; CDR3 DNA: TGTGCCAGTAGATCAGGGGCCAACGTCCTGACTTTC; CDR3 protein: CASRSGANVLTF
V gene: TRBV20-1; J gene: TRBJ2-5; D gene: NA; clone size: few; CDR3 DNA: TGCAGTGCTAGAGTTGGTCCCCCGGGAAAAGAGACCCAGTACTTC; CDR3 protein: CSARVGPPGKETQYF
V gene: TRBV20-1; J gene: TRBJ1-2; D gene: NA; clone size: NA; CDR3 DNA: TGCAGTGCTAGTTTGGGGACGGTCTATGGCTACACCTTC; CDR3 protein: CSASLGTVYGYTF
V gene: TRBV10-3; J gene: TRBJ1-2; D gene: NA; clone size: many; CDR3 DNA: TGTGCCATCAGTGAGGATGTGGGGAACTATGGCTACACCTTC; CDR3 protein: CAISEDVGNYGYTF
V gene: TRBV5-4; J gene: TRBJ2-3; D gene: NA; clone size: many; CDR3 DNA: TGTGCCAGCAGCTCGCCCCGGAGGGAACAGAGCACAGATACGCAGTATTTT; CDR3 protein: CASSSPRREQSTDTQYF
V gene: TRBV27; J gene: TRBJ2-7; D gene: TRBD2; clone size: NA; CDR3 DNA: TGTGCCAGCAGCGGGAGGGCCGGGGGCGAGCAGTACTTC; CDR3 protein: CASSGRAGGEQYF
V gene: TRBV20-1; J gene: TRBJ2-3; D gene: NA; clone size: few; CDR3 DNA: TGCAGTGCTAGCCTCCCCTCTAGCACAGATACGCAGTATTTT; CDR3 protein: CSASLPSSTDTQYF
V gene: TRBV12-3/TRBV12-4; J gene: TRBJ2-5; D gene: NA; clone size: many; CDR3 DNA: TGTGCCAGCAGTTTAGCAGGACTCTCTCAAGAGACCCAGTACTTC; CDR3 protein: CASSLAGLSQETQYF
V gene: TRBV27; J gene: TRBJ2-2; D gene: TRBD2; clone size: few; CDR3 DNA: TGTGCCAGCAGACGGGAGGTAACGAACACCGGGGAGCTGTTTTTT; CDR3 protein: CASRREVTNTGELFF